This passage covers 20 T cell receptor beta chains from one sample sequenced in a study of blood T cell repertoires in COVID-19 (dated by TCRdb to the early 2020s). Library construction relied on the immunoSEQ multiplex PCR assay. Sourced from immuneACCESS, this table was stored by TCRdb with only in-frame sequences that have V and J called. A share of the clones is absent; for the studies checked, an unresolved V gene accounts for under half, and the remainder has no known explanation. Within this sample are roughly 200,000 clones, with over 65% of them counted one time only. The biggest ten clones account for roughly 20% of the sample. Sequencing was performed on peripheral blood. Source of these receptors: a person between 65 and 79 years old with COVID-19, enrolled during active disease.

This chain joins TRBV7-3 and TRBJ1-3; possibly TRBD1 for D (6 bases). The germline V gene encodes CDR1 SGHTA and CDR2 FQGTGA. This CDR3 spans 16 amino acids. The V end lost 3 bases, the J end lost 1 base, and 13 bases lay between the germline ends. The CDR3 sequence is CASSLVGQGSGNTIYF. CDR3 coding DNA: TGTGCCAGCAGCTTGGTCGGTCAGGGGTCTGGAAACACCATATATTTT. Complete variable domain (other parts from reference TRBV7-3 and TRBJ1-3): GAGVSQTPSNKVTEKGKYVELRCDPISGHTALYWYRQSLGQGPEFLIYFQGTGAADDSGLPNDRFFAVRPEGSVSTLKIQRTERGDSAVYLCASSLVGQGSGNTIYFGEGSWLTVV.

This clone was counted ten times or more. The chain employs TRBV27 and TRBJ1-5, with TRBD1 matching 9 bases. The CDR3 runs to 15 residues. Germline CDR1 is MNHEY and CDR2 is SMNVEV (reference sequence). Trimming at V came to 5 bases and at J to 4 bases, leaving 6 bases not matched to a gene. This chain's CDR3 is CASSVGQGPNQPQHF. The CDR3 DNA sequence: TGTGCCAGCAGTGTGGGACAGGGACCAAATCAGCCCCAGCATTTT.

The rearrangement uses TRBV4-1 and TRBJ2-2; 10 bases align to TRBD2. Unmatched junction bases numbered 4, after V lost 2 bases and J lost 1 base. The CDR3 extends over 17 amino acids. Per the germline V gene, CDR1 is MGHRA and CDR2 is YSYEKL. The CDR3, as DNA: TGCGCCAGCAGCCAACGACTAGCGGGCATGAACACCGGGGAGCTGTTTTTT. This encodes CASSQRLAGMNTGELFF.

V and J are TRBV27 and TRBJ2-7; the match to TRBD1 covers 7 bases. This CDR3 comprises 13 residues. CDR1 and CDR2 from the germline V gene are MNHEY and SMNVEV (reference sequence). The ends lost 6 bases at V and 3 bases at J; junction bases unmatched: 5. CDR3 bases: TGTGCCAGCAGGACGACAGGGCTCTACGAGCAGTACTTC. Its protein product is CASRTTGLYEQYF.

The chain is built from TRBV5-1 and TRBJ1-1; D is perhaps TRBD1 (6 bases). The germline V gene encodes CDR1 SGHRS and CDR2 YFSETQ. With 4 bases removed from V and 6 bases from J, the gap between germline ends came to 16 bases. The CDR3 totals 14 residues. The CDR3 sequence: CASSLALGASEAFF. The CDR3 DNA reads as TGCGCCAGCAGCCTGGCTTTGGGGGCTTCTGAAGCTTTCTTT.

The chain carries TRBV5-1 and TRBJ2-2; the D gene is possibly TRBD2 (6 bases). This CDR3 comprises 14 residues. Trimming took off 3 bases at V and 2 bases at J, with 8 bases between the two ends. Germline-derived CDR1 and CDR2 are SGHRS and YFSETQ. Written as DNA, the CDR3 is TGCGCCAGCAGCTCTGGACTAAACACCGGGGAGCTGTTTTTT. As protein: CASSSGLNTGELFF. The full variable domain, in which reference TRBV5-1 and TRBJ2-2 provide the parts outside the CDR3, is KAGVTQTPRYLIKTRGQQVTLSCSPISGHRSVSWYQQTPGQGLQFLFEYFSETQRNKGNFPGRFSGRQFSNSRSEMNVSTLELGDSALYLCASSSGLNTGELFFGEGSRLTVL.

This clone was picked up one time. The V and J genes are TRBV7-6 and TRBJ1-3; TRBD1 is a possible D gene (5 bases). Germline V gene data show CDR1 as SGHVS and CDR2 as FNYEAQ. Trimming pared 5 bases from V and 5 bases from J, leaving 16 bases between. This CDR3 spans 15 amino acids. CDR3 residues: CASSSDSTSRNTIYF. The CDR3 DNA reads TGTGCCAGCAGCAGCGACAGTACAAGTAGAAACACCATATATTTT.

The chain combines TRBV15 with TRBJ1-1, with 7 nucleotides matching TRBD1. Per germline, CDR1 LNHNV and CDR2 YYDKDF (reference sequence). The CDR3 has 15 residues. V lost 0 bases to trimming and J lost 5 bases; unmatched junction nucleotides: 6. CDR3 DNA sequence: TGTGCCACCAGCAGAGATAACAGGGGACGGACTGAAGCTTTCTTT. Protein: CATSRDNRGRTEAFF.

The V call is TRBV11-3, the J call TRBJ2-1, with no clear D. Trimming pared 1 base from V and 3 bases from J, leaving 4 bases between. CDR1 is SGHNT, CDR2 YENEEA, per germline. The CDR3 is made up of 13 amino acids. The CDR3 is CASSLGSYNEQFF. In DNA form, the CDR3 reads TGTGCCAGCAGCTTAGGTAGCTACAATGAGCAGTTCTTC.

The rearrangement joins TRBV10-3 to TRBJ2-2; TRBD1 matches at 7 bases. The CDR3 loop spans 16 amino acids. V gave up 4 bases and J gave up 4 bases; unmatched junction bases: 9. Germline-derived CDR1 and CDR2 are ENHRY and SYGVKD. The CDR3 nucleotides are TGTGCCATCAGTGGTTTTAGGGGGCGCAGCACCGGGGAGCTGTTTTTT. Amino acids: CAISGFRGRSTGELFF.

The chain uses TRBV14 and TRBJ2-1; 16 positions match TRBD2. CDR1 is SGHDN, CDR2 FVKESK, per germline. There are 19 residues in the CDR3. The V and J ends lost 2 bases and 1 base, in that order; junction bases with no gene match: 5. In nucleotides, the CDR3 is TGTGCCAGCAGCCAAATCGCGGGACTAGCGGGAGGGTCCTACAATGAGCAGTTCTTC. It is translated as CASSQIAGLAGGSYNEQFF.

The chain uses TRBV27 and TRBJ2-7; D is possibly TRBD1 (6 bases). Trimming shortened V by 6 bases and J by 0 bases, and 15 bases separated the two germline ends. This CDR3 has 15 residues. Germline CDR1 reads MNHEY; CDR2 reads SMNVEV (reference sequence). The CDR3 region has the DNA TGTGCCAGCAGCCAAGGGGACAAGACCTCCTACGAGCAGTACTTC. This gives the protein CASSQGDKTSYEQYF.

The J gene is TRBJ2-2, the V gene TRBV5-1; weak D call: TRBD1 (6 bases). Germline-derived CDR1 and CDR2 are SGHRS and YFSETQ. Trimming took 0 bases from V and 6 from J, leaving 9 bases between them. The CDR3 runs to 14 residues. The CDR3 sequence is CASSLGTGSGELFF. The CDR3 DNA follows: TGCGCCAGCAGCTTGGGTACAGGGTCCGGGGAGCTGTTTTTT.

J is TRBJ1-1 and V is TRBV29-1; 7 bases match TRBD1. Germline loops: CDR1 SQVTM, CDR2 ANQGSEA. This CDR3 contains 12 residues. Losses at the gene ends were 5 bases for V and 11 bases for J; bases not matched to a gene: 11. DNA of the CDR3: TGCAGCGTTATACAGGGGCGGACCGAGGCTTTCTTT. Residues: CSVIQGRTEAFF.

The V and J genes are TRBV19 and TRBJ1-1; a possible D gene is TRBD1 (6 bases). Looked up from germline, CDR1 is LNHDA and CDR2 is SQIVND (reference sequence). CDR3 length: 14 amino acids. Trimming took off 4 bases at V and 5 bases at J, with 14 bases between the two ends. The CDR3 protein is CASSTQGWGTEAFF. In nucleotides, the CDR3 is TGTGCCAGTAGTACCCAGGGGTGGGGTACTGAAGCTTTCTTT.

V gene TRBV28 combines with J gene TRBJ2-7, with D possibly matching TRBD2 (6 bases). V gave up 4 bases and J gave up 5 bases, with 18 bases separating them. CDR1 and CDR2 from the germline V gene are MDHEN and SYDVKM. The CDR3 has 15 amino acids. CDR3 residues: CASSSLRRGRNEQYF. The CDR3, as DNA: TGTGCCAGCAGTTCCTTGCGGAGGGGTCGGAACGAGCAGTACTTC.

V usage is TRBV19 and J usage is TRBJ2-7; 8 nucleotides line up with TRBD1. J gave up 3 bases and V 6 bases, and 7 bases lay outside the gene matches. CDR1 is LNHDA and CDR2 is SQIVND in the germline V gene (reference sequence). The CDR3 is 14 residues long. In DNA, the CDR3 is TGTGCCAGTAGCTACAGGGGGGAAGACTACGAGCAGTACTTC. Residues: CASSYRGEDYEQYF.

The chain uses TRBV7-8 and TRBJ2-1; TRBD2 aligns across 8 bases. V was pared by 5 bases and J by 10 bases, with 4 bases of the junction left unmatched. CDR3 length: 12 residues. CDR1 is SGHVS and CDR2 is FQNEAQ in the germline V gene. CDR3: CASSPGLAEQFF. CDR3 bases: TGTGCCAGCAGCCCCGGACTAGCCGAGCAGTTCTTC.

This clone showed up just once. The rearrangement joins TRBV5-1 to TRBJ1-1; D is undetermined. This CDR3 region has 14 residues. Germline V gene data show CDR1 as SGHRS and CDR2 as YFSETQ. Trimming stripped 4 bases from V and 1 base from J, with 11 bases between. The chain's CDR3 is CASSPVTGNTEAFF. DNA of the CDR3: TGCGCCAGCAGCCCAGTAACGGGGAACACTGAAGCTTTCTTT. The full variable domain, with the rest looked up from reference TRBV5-1 and TRBJ1-1, is KAGVTQTPRYLIKTRGQQVTLSCSPISGHRSVSWYQQTPGQGLQFLFEYFSETQRNKGNFPGRFSGRQFSNSRSEMNVSTLELGDSALYLCASSPVTGNTEAFFGQGTRLTVV.

V usage is TRBV11-2 and J usage is TRBJ2-6, with TRBD2 matching over 7 bases. V lost 5 bases and J lost 1; bases outside the gene matches: 8. Germline V gene data show CDR1 as SGHAT and CDR2 as FQNNGV. The CDR3 spans 17 residues. CDR3 coding DNA: TGTGCCAGCAGCGCCCCCCGGGGGGTGTCTGGGGCCAACGTCCTGACTTTC. Translation: CASSAPRGVSGANVLTF.